This entry describes one T cell receptor (beta chain). This sample was included in a study of T cell responses to AZD1222 COVID-19 vaccine. J was trimmed by 2 bases and V by 6 bases; bases with no gene match: 7. The CDR3 is made up of 15 amino acids. Looked up from germline, CDR1 is MNHEY and CDR2 is SVGAGI. TCRdb's table, derived via immunoSEQ multiplex PCR, lists solely in-frame clones and lacks some. The sample contains about 98,000 clones, about 86% of which appear only once. This sequence originates from an adult in good health. The chain recombines TRBV6-5 with TRBJ1-5; 7 bases line up with TRBD1. Sequenced material: peripheral blood, taken on day 0 of MenACWY control vaccination. CDR3 nucleotide sequence: TGTGCCAGCAGAAAGACAGGGCTTGGCAATCAGCCCCAGCATTTT. Translated, it gives CASRKTGLGNQPQHF.